This record concerns one T cell receptor beta chain sequence. Its antigen is not known. The data originate from a study of T cell responses to AZD1222 COVID-19 vaccine. Notes on the study in general: Nearly half of the spike-specific TCRs reportedly recognize variant regions that carry no mutations.

Per germline, CDR1 MDHEN and CDR2 SYDVKM. Trimming removed 4 bases from V and 4 bases from J, with 13 bases in between. The CDR3 totals 14 residues. Libraries were prepared by immunoSEQ multiplex PCR; TCRdb keeps only in-frame clonotypes and omits some of them. The table records 110,000 or so clones, around 87% of them present only once. This clonotype was obtained from an adult who received the AZD1222 COVID-19 vaccine. The chain has TRBV28 and TRBJ1-2, with D tentatively TRBD1 (5 bases). This sample comprised peripheral blood, obtained 28 days after the second AZD1222 dose. This CDR3 is CASSWGFGLYGYTF. The CDR3 coding sequence is TGTGCCAGCAGTTGGGGCTTTGGGCTCTATGGCTACACCTTC.